This is a list of T cell receptor beta chains from one sample in a study of regulatory T cells in long-lasting Graves disease. Via MiXCR, TCRdb re-called the multiplex PCR reads, giving one row per CDR3 protein. The sample lists more than 400,000 distinct CDR3 sequences, about a sixth seen once, with 9% to 15% in the top ten. This sample was also put to use in a study of T cells in Graves' hyperthyroidism and ophthalmopathy.

The sample in question was peripheral blood mononuclear cells (PBMCs), obtained at new diagnosis, from a patient treated with antithyroid drugs. The source of these receptors is a man aged 40-49 years with Graves disease. Each CDR3 is given with its conserved first and last residue. D genes are given only for firm matches. Size values are once, few and many counts, or a class for expanded clones, and some rows have none.

v_call: TRBV12-5
j_call: TRBJ2-1
d_call: .
clone_size: many
cdr3_nt: TGTGCTAGTGGTGGGAGAGAGCAGTTCTTC
cdr3_aa: CASGGREQFF

v_call: TRBV6-5
j_call: TRBJ1-1
d_call: .
clone_size: many
cdr3_nt: TGTGCCAGCAGTTACTCCAGGGATGGCTCTGAAGCTTTCTTT
cdr3_aa: CASSYSRDGSEAFF

v_call: TRBV5-1
j_call: TRBJ2-3
d_call: TRBD2
clone_size: few
cdr3_nt: TGCGCCAGCAACGGACTAGCGGGTGGGACAGATACGCAGTATTTT
cdr3_aa: CASNGLAGGTDTQYF

v_call: TRBV20-1
j_call: TRBJ2-1
d_call: .
clone_size: .
cdr3_nt: TGCAGTGCTAGAGATGGGACTTCTTACAATGAGCAGTTCTTC
cdr3_aa: CSARDGTSYNEQFF

v_call: TRBV29-1
j_call: TRBJ2-1
d_call: TRBD2
clone_size: few
cdr3_nt: TGCAGCGTTATCACTAGCGGGAGGACTGAGCAGTTCTTC
cdr3_aa: CSVITSGRTEQFF

v_call: TRBV3-1
j_call: TRBJ2-7
d_call: TRBD2
clone_size: many
cdr3_nt: TGTGCCAGCAGCCCCCGAACTAGCGGGACTCCGTCCTACGAGCAGTACTTC
cdr3_aa: CASSPRTSGTPSYEQYF

v_call: TRBV2
j_call: TRBJ2-6
d_call: .
clone_size: many
cdr3_nt: TGTGCCAGCATCCCAGCCAGCTCTGGGGCCAACGTCCTGACTTTC
cdr3_aa: CASIPASSGANVLTF

v_call: TRBV5-5
j_call: TRBJ1-4
d_call: .
clone_size: .
cdr3_nt: TGTGTCAGCACTCTCGGAGGACCTAAACGTAATGAAAAACTGTTTTTT
cdr3_aa: CVSTLGGPKRNEKLFF

v_call: TRBV6-1
j_call: TRBJ2-3
d_call: TRBD1
clone_size: many
cdr3_nt: TGTGCCAGCACCACTATCCTTGGGACAGGGGCAGTAGATACGCAGTATTTT
cdr3_aa: CASTTILGTGAVDTQYF

v_call: TRBV5-1
j_call: TRBJ2-3
d_call: .
clone_size: .
cdr3_nt: TGCGCCAGCAGCCTCCACGCAAGCACAGATACGCAGTATTTT
cdr3_aa: CASSLHASTDTQYF

v_call: TRBV28
j_call: TRBJ2-7
d_call: TRBD2
clone_size: .
cdr3_nt: TGTGCCAGCAGTTTATGGGGGGGGGGGGGGAGCTCCTACGAGCAGTACTTC
cdr3_aa: CASSLWGGGGSSYEQYF

v_call: TRBV6-1
j_call: TRBJ1-6
d_call: .
clone_size: .
cdr3_nt: TGTGCCAGCAGTGAAGTAGGTGGGGCTTCACCCCTCCACTTT
cdr3_aa: CASSEVGGASPLHF

v_call: TRBV5-1
j_call: TRBJ2-5
d_call: TRBD2
clone_size: few
cdr3_nt: TGCGCCAGCAGTCCCGGACTAGCGGGACAAGAGACCCAGTACTTC
cdr3_aa: CASSPGLAGQETQYF

v_call: TRBV6-1
j_call: TRBJ1-5
d_call: .
clone_size: .
cdr3_nt: TGTGCCAGCAGTCAGGACGCTTATCAGCCCCAGCATTTT
cdr3_aa: CASSQDAYQPQHF

v_call: TRBV2
j_call: TRBJ1-5
d_call: TRBD1
clone_size: many
cdr3_nt: TGTGCCAGCAGTCCACAGGGGTTCAGCAATCAGCCCCAGCATTTT
cdr3_aa: CASSPQGFSNQPQHF

v_call: TRBV6-1
j_call: TRBJ2-3
d_call: .
clone_size: .
cdr3_nt: TGTGCCAGCAGCAATGGACAAAACACAGATACGCAGTATTTT
cdr3_aa: CASSNGQNTDTQYF

v_call: TRBV12-3/TRBV12-4
j_call: TRBJ2-1
d_call: .
clone_size: many
cdr3_nt: TGTGCCAGCAGCGGACTACCCGACGCCTCCTACAATGAGCAGTTCTTC
cdr3_aa: CASSGLPDASYNEQFF

v_call: TRBV30
j_call: TRBJ1-2
d_call: .
clone_size: many
cdr3_nt: TGTGCCTGGGTTACAGTTTACCCCAACTATGGCTACACCTTC
cdr3_aa: CAWVTVYPNYGYTF

v_call: TRBV7-3
j_call: TRBJ1-2
d_call: .
clone_size: many
cdr3_nt: TGTGCCAGCAGCTTTCGGGGGGCAGCTAACTATGGCTACACCTTC
cdr3_aa: CASSFRGAANYGYTF

v_call: TRBV30
j_call: TRBJ2-7
d_call: TRBD2
clone_size: many
cdr3_nt: TGTGCCTGGAGTGTCCTAGCGGTTACCTACGAGCAGTACTTC
cdr3_aa: CAWSVLAVTYEQYF

v_call: TRBV7-8
j_call: TRBJ2-4
d_call: TRBD1
clone_size: many
cdr3_nt: TGTGCCAGCAGCCCGACCCCGACAGGGACCAAAAACATTCAGTACTTC
cdr3_aa: CASSPTPTGTKNIQYF

v_call: TRBV5-1
j_call: TRBJ2-2
d_call: TRBD1
clone_size: many
cdr3_nt: TGCGCCAGCAGCTCGCGACAGGGGCACACCGGGGAGCTGTTTTTT
cdr3_aa: CASSSRQGHTGELFF

v_call: TRBV30
j_call: TRBJ2-1
d_call: TRBD2
clone_size: many
cdr3_nt: TGTGCCTGGAGTGCCCGCGGGAGAGTCTCCTACAATGAGCAGTTCTTC
cdr3_aa: CAWSARGRVSYNEQFF

v_call: TRBV9
j_call: TRBJ1-2
d_call: .
clone_size: .
cdr3_nt: TGTGCCAGCACCTCCACGGGGGGGGGCCTTGGCTACACCTTC
cdr3_aa: CASTSTGGGLGYTF

v_call: TRBV20-1
j_call: TRBJ2-3
d_call: .
clone_size: .
cdr3_nt: TGCAGTGCTAGGGGGGGACAGAGCACAGATACGCAGTATTTT
cdr3_aa: CSARGGQSTDTQYF

v_call: TRBV28
j_call: TRBJ1-6
d_call: TRBD1
clone_size: many
cdr3_nt: TGTGCCAGCAGTGACGACAGGGAAGTCCACTTT
cdr3_aa: CASSDDREVHF

v_call: TRBV12-3/TRBV12-4
j_call: TRBJ1-2
d_call: .
clone_size: .
cdr3_nt: TGTGCCAGCAGTTTCCCCGGGAGGGGGGATGGCTACACCTTC
cdr3_aa: CASSFPGRGDGYTF

v_call: TRBV5-1
j_call: TRBJ1-4
d_call: TRBD1
clone_size: many
cdr3_nt: TGCGCCAGCACCAGGACAGGGGGTGCAACTAATGAAAAACTGTTTTTT
cdr3_aa: CASTRTGGATNEKLFF

v_call: TRBV5-5
j_call: TRBJ2-7
d_call: .
clone_size: many
cdr3_nt: TGTGCCAGCAGCTTGGTCCCTTCAAGGCTTTTAGGATACGAGCAGTACTTC
cdr3_aa: CASSLVPSRLLGYEQYF

v_call: TRBV28
j_call: TRBJ1-2
d_call: TRBD1
clone_size: many
cdr3_nt: TGTGCCAGCAGTCCCGGGACAGGAGTTACCCCTAACTATGGCTACACCTTC
cdr3_aa: CASSPGTGVTPNYGYTF

v_call: TRBV7-8
j_call: TRBJ1-1
d_call: .
clone_size: few
cdr3_nt: TGTGCCAGCAGCTTAGCCGGTGGCTCGGGAGCTTTCTTT
cdr3_aa: CASSLAGGSGAFF

v_call: TRBV5-1
j_call: TRBJ2-1
d_call: .
clone_size: many
cdr3_nt: TGCGCCAGCAGCCCCGCGGGTCCCACCTACAATGAGCAGTTCTTC
cdr3_aa: CASSPAGPTYNEQFF

v_call: TRBV29-1
j_call: TRBJ2-7
d_call: .
clone_size: many
cdr3_nt: TGCAGCGTTGTCCGGGATACCTACGAGCAGTACTTC
cdr3_aa: CSVVRDTYEQYF

v_call: TRBV24-1
j_call: TRBJ2-3
d_call: .
clone_size: many
cdr3_nt: TGTGCCACCAGTGGCGGGGACACCCGCACAGATACGCAGTATTTT
cdr3_aa: CATSGGDTRTDTQYF

v_call: TRBV6-1
j_call: TRBJ1-5
d_call: .
clone_size: many
cdr3_nt: TGTGCCAGCAATACAGGAGCAAATCAGCCCCAGCATTTT
cdr3_aa: CASNTGANQPQHF

v_call: TRBV2
j_call: TRBJ2-7
d_call: .
clone_size: many
cdr3_nt: TGTGCCAGCTCCCCTTGGGTAAGGGACGAGCAGTACTTC
cdr3_aa: CASSPWVRDEQYF

v_call: TRBV14
j_call: TRBJ2-1
d_call: TRBD2
clone_size: many
cdr3_nt: TGTGCCAGCCAGCTAGCGGGAGTTAGCAATGAGCAGTTCTTC
cdr3_aa: CASQLAGVSNEQFF

v_call: TRBV28
j_call: TRBJ2-3
d_call: TRBD1
clone_size: .
cdr3_nt: TGTGCCAGCAGTTCAAACCACCGGGACAGCGGCGGCACAGATACGCAGTATTTT
cdr3_aa: CASSSNHRDSGGTDTQYF

v_call: TRBV28
j_call: TRBJ2-2
d_call: .
clone_size: many
cdr3_nt: TGTGCCAGCAGTCTATTAGACAGAAACACCGGGGAGCTGTTTTTT
cdr3_aa: CASSLLDRNTGELFF

v_call: TRBV19
j_call: TRBJ1-5
d_call: .
clone_size: .
cdr3_nt: TGTGCCAGTAGTATCCGGTCGCAGGGCAATCAGCCCCAGCATTTT
cdr3_aa: CASSIRSQGNQPQHF

v_call: TRBV13
j_call: TRBJ2-7
d_call: TRBD2
clone_size: .
cdr3_nt: TGTGCCAGCAGCCCAGAAGGCCGGACTAGTATACACGAGCAGTACTTC
cdr3_aa: CASSPEGRTSIHEQYF

v_call: TRBV24-1
j_call: TRBJ2-1
d_call: .
clone_size: many
cdr3_nt: TGTGCCACCTCCTCAAACAATGAGCAGTTCTTC
cdr3_aa: CATSSNNEQFF

v_call: TRBV6-2/TRBV6-3
j_call: TRBJ2-5
d_call: .
clone_size: many
cdr3_nt: TGTGCCAGCAGTTATTTGGGACCCCTGTCCCAAGAGACCCAGTACTTC
cdr3_aa: CASSYLGPLSQETQYF

v_call: TRBV28
j_call: TRBJ2-1
d_call: .
clone_size: many
cdr3_nt: TGTGCCAGCAGTTTACCCCAGGGCTATGAGCAGTTCTTC
cdr3_aa: CASSLPQGYEQFF

v_call: TRBV28
j_call: TRBJ2-3
d_call: TRBD2
clone_size: .
cdr3_nt: TGTGCCAGCAGTTTAAATCTAGCGGGTAATACGCAGTATTTT
cdr3_aa: CASSLNLAGNTQYF

v_call: TRBV24-1
j_call: TRBJ2-1
d_call: .
clone_size: many
cdr3_nt: TGTGCCACCAGTGGCCTCGGGAGCAACGCCTACAATGAGCAGTTCTTC
cdr3_aa: CATSGLGSNAYNEQFF

v_call: TRBV5-6
j_call: TRBJ1-5
d_call: .
clone_size: many
cdr3_nt: TGTGCCAGCAGCTTGGGGGGAGGACCAGCCAAGCCCCAGCATTTT
cdr3_aa: CASSLGGGPAKPQHF

v_call: TRBV10-3
j_call: TRBJ1-2
d_call: TRBD1
clone_size: few
cdr3_nt: TGTGCCATCAGTGACGCCGGGACAGGGGGTTTGGGCTATGGCTACACCTTC
cdr3_aa: CAISDAGTGGLGYGYTF

v_call: TRBV5-1
j_call: TRBJ2-3
d_call: .
clone_size: many
cdr3_nt: TGCGCCAGCAGCTTGCAGGGGTTGAGCACAGATACGCAGTATTTT
cdr3_aa: CASSLQGLSTDTQYF

v_call: TRBV12-3/TRBV12-4
j_call: TRBJ1-6
d_call: .
clone_size: many
cdr3_nt: TGTGCCAGCAGCTTACGGGGTATGAATTCACCCCTCCACTTT
cdr3_aa: CASSLRGMNSPLHF

v_call: TRBV5-1
j_call: TRBJ2-7
d_call: TRBD1
clone_size: many
cdr3_nt: TGCGCCAGCAGCTTTGGGACAGGGTATCCCGAGCAGTACTTC
cdr3_aa: CASSFGTGYPEQYF

v_call: TRBV7-3
j_call: TRBJ2-7
d_call: TRBD2
clone_size: .
cdr3_nt: TGTGCCAGCAGCTTAGAGGGCGGACTAGCGGAACACGAGCAGTACTTC
cdr3_aa: CASSLEGGLAEHEQYF

v_call: TRBV29-1
j_call: TRBJ2-5
d_call: TRBD2
clone_size: .
cdr3_nt: TGCAGCGTTGAAGGGACTAGCGGGACCCAAGAGACCCAGTACTTC
cdr3_aa: CSVEGTSGTQETQYF

v_call: TRBV28
j_call: TRBJ1-5
d_call: TRBD1
clone_size: many
cdr3_nt: TGTGCCAGCAGTACACAGGGACAGGGTACATTTAGCAATCAGCCCCAGCATTTT
cdr3_aa: CASSTQGQGTFSNQPQHF

v_call: TRBV20-1
j_call: TRBJ1-1
d_call: .
clone_size: many
cdr3_nt: TGCAGTGCTACCCGGCCCCGCAACCCCAATTTGAACACTGAAGCTTTCTTT
cdr3_aa: CSATRPRNPNLNTEAFF